Included here is one TCR beta chain sequence, with context. This table comes from immunoSEQ multiplex PCR, and its TCRdb copy is limited to in-frame clones, with some not included. Of 55,000 to 80,000 clones in the sample, 81% were seen once. The data originate from a study of OX40 agonist ivuxolimab in advanced cancers. Background on the study: Anti-PD-1, anti-PD-L1 or anti-CTLA-4 therapy given earlier was allowed, and roughly 40% had some.

CDR3 size: 13 residues. Germline CDR1 and CDR2: SGHRS and YFSETQ. V lost 4 bases and J 0 bases, leaving 7 bases between the germline ends. This chain connects TRBV5-1 to TRBJ1-1; D is unclear. The sequencing used CD4+ or CD8+ T cells sorted from blood, collected in a trial of the OX40 agonist ivuxolimab. This receptor was identified in an adult with an advanced solid tumor such as melanoma, head and neck, liver or kidney cancer. CDR3 sequence: CASSRELNTEAFF. CDR3 nucleotides: TGCGCCAGCAGCAGGGAATTGAACACTGAAGCTTTCTTT. Complete variable domain (other parts from reference TRBV5-1 and TRBJ1-1): KAGVTQTPRYLIKTRGQQVTLSCSPISGHRSVSWYQQTPGQGLQFLFEYFSETQRNKGNFPGRFSGRQFSNSRSEMNVSTLELGDSALYLCASSRELNTEAFFGQGTRLTVV.